The entry below describes one TCR beta chain. The germline gives CDR1 LNHNV, CDR2 YYDKDF (reference sequence). V lost 0 bases, J lost 7 bases, and 8 bases stayed unmatched. This CDR3 contains 17 residues. These data come from a study of blood T cell repertoires in COVID-19. Measured with immunoSEQ multiplex PCR; TCRdb has only the in-frame clones, and not every one. Of 330,000 or so clones in the sample, over 75% are singletons; the top ten hold approximately 3%. The chain links TRBV15 to TRBJ2-1, with 11 nucleotides matching TRBD2. The sequenced sample consisted of PBMCs or T cells enriched from blood (not recorded which). The clonotype comes from a woman in her 30s who had recovered from COVID-19. The CDR3 DNA follows: TGTGCCACCAGCAGAGACTACCTAGCGGGGGGCGGGAATGAGCAGTTCTTC. This gives the protein CATSRDYLAGGGNEQFF.